One sample yielded the 30 T cell receptor beta chains listed below, sequenced in a study of blood T cell repertoires in COVID-19. Sequencing was performed with immunoSEQ multiplex PCR; in TCRdb, only in-frame clones are kept and a portion is missing. The sample has about 240,000 clones, under 90% seen once. Material for sequencing was PBMCs or T cells enriched from blood (not recorded which). These receptors originate from a woman aged 40 to 55 who had been exposed to COVID-19.

This clone was detected a few times. In DNA form, the CDR3 reads TGTGCCAGCAGCCGGGAGCAGAACACTGAAGCTTTCTTT. Translation: CASSREQNTEAFF. The chain is built from TRBV12-3 or TRBV12-4 and TRBJ1-1; D call uncertain. Trimming took 6 bases from V and 1 from J, leaving 9 bases between them. The CDR3 spans 13 residues.

This rearrangement joins TRBV5-5 to TRBJ2-3, with a possible D match to TRBD2 (5 bases). CDR1 is SGHKS, CDR2 YYEKEE, per germline (reference sequence). The CDR3 covers 14 residues. Trimming removed 4 bases at V and 4 bases at J, with 13 bases between. In DNA, the CDR3 is TGTGCCAGCAGCCCCGGTGGGAGCGCAGATACGCAGTATTTT. Protein sequence: CASSPGGSADTQYF.

The genes are TRBV9 and TRBJ2-1, with D unresolved. Germline V lookup: CDR1 SGDLS, CDR2 YYNGEE. The CDR3 totals 13 residues. Between the trimmed V and J ends, which lost 0 bases and 9 bases, there was a span of 10 bases. CDR3 sequence (DNA): TGTGCCAGCAGCGTAGCTTCTGGTAGTGAGCAGTTCTTC. Residues: CASSVASGSEQFF. Full variable domain (missing parts from reference TRBV9 and TRBJ2-1): DSGVTQTPKHLITATGQRVTLRCSPRSGDLSVYWYQQSLDQGLQFLIQYYNGEERAKGNILERFSAQQFPDLHSELNLSSLELGDSALYFCASSVASGSEQFFGPGTRLTVL.

This rearrangement joins TRBV7-6 to TRBJ1-4; 8 bases align to TRBD1. The V gene end was trimmed by 6 bases and the J gene end by 1 base; junction bases not matched to a gene: 7. Germline loops: CDR1 SGHVS, CDR2 FNYEAQ. The CDR3 has 16 amino acids. DNA for the CDR3: TGTGCCAGCAGACGACAGGGGCGGGTAACTAATGAAAAACTGTTTTTT. Translated, it gives CASRRQGRVTNEKLFF.

V usage is TRBV9 and J usage is TRBJ1-5, with D possibly TRBD1 on 5 matching bases. The V gene's germline CDR1 is SGDLS and CDR2 YYNGEE. Trimming removed 3 bases at V and 2 bases at J, with 9 bases between. CDR3 length: 14 amino acids. The CDR3: CASSGGDGNQPQHF. CDR3 in DNA: TGTGCCAGCAGCGGGGGGGATGGCAATCAGCCCCAGCATTTT.

The chain uses TRBV28 and TRBJ2-7; TRBD2 matches at 8 bases. The CDR3 length is 13 residues. Germline assignment: CDR1 MDHEN and CDR2 SYDVKM. The ends lost 11 bases at V and 5 bases at J; junction bases unmatched: 11. The DNA of the CDR3 is TGTGCCGAGCAACGGGGGGGGGCGGACGAGCAGTACTTC. Translation: CAEQRGGADEQYF.

Comments on this clone: A much larger clone differs from this one at a single base, so this may be a read error. The chain has TRBV9 and TRBJ1-1, with a tentative D call TRBD1 (6 bases). This CDR3 comprises 13 residues. Germline assignment: CDR1 SGDLS and CDR2 YYNGEE. Between the trimmed V and J ends, which lost 2 bases and 2 bases, there was a span of 7 bases. In DNA, the CDR3 is TGTGCCAGCAGCGTGACAGGAAACACTGAAGCTTTCTTT. Translation: CASSVTGNTEAFF.

This chain links TRBV7-9 with TRBJ1-2, with unresolved D. Germline V gene data show CDR1 as SEHNR and CDR2 as FQNEAQ (reference sequence). The CDR3 loop spans 13 amino acids. V was clipped by 5 bases and J by 0 bases, with 7 bases between them. The CDR3 sequence is CASSLSPNYGYTF. CDR3 nucleotide sequence: TGTGCCAGCAGCCTCAGTCCTAACTATGGCTACACCTTC.

J is TRBJ1-3 and V is TRBV6-1; D ambiguous. The CDR3 runs to 18 residues. The germline V and J ends were trimmed by 1 base and 8 bases, with 24 bases remaining between them. The V gene's germline CDR1 is MNHNS and CDR2 SASEGT. Written as DNA, the CDR3 is TGTGCCAGCAGTGAAGTCCCTAGTCATAACGCGGATTGGGACACCATATATTTT. It encodes CASSEVPSHNADWDTIYF.

This clone has only one observation. The chain joins TRBV28 to TRBJ1-2; TRBD1 aligns across 9 bases. J was trimmed by 8 bases and V by 6 bases; bases with no gene match: 4. The CDR3 spans 12 residues. Germline V gene lookup returns CDR1 MDHEN and CDR2 SYDVKM. CDR3 sequence: CASRTQGAGYTF. The CDR3 region has the DNA TGTGCCAGCAGGACACAGGGGGCCGGCTACACCTTC.

The chain employs TRBV6-4 and TRBJ2-1, with 10 bases aligning to TRBD2. Germline V gene sequence: CDR1 MRHNA, CDR2 SNTAGT. Trimming took 0 bases from V and 3 from J; bases not matched to a gene: 8. This CDR3 comprises 18 residues. The CDR3 loop is CASSDSWLAGANYNEQFF. The CDR3 bases are TGTGCCAGCAGTGACTCGTGGCTAGCGGGGGCAAACTACAATGAGCAGTTCTTC.

This clone was counted a few times. The rearrangement links TRBV3-1 (or the pseudogene TRBV3-2) to TRBJ1-1; D is ambiguous. With 0 bases removed from V and 0 bases from J, the gap between germline ends came to 2 bases. The CDR3 contains 13 residues. CDR1 and CDR2 from the germline V gene are LGHDT and YNNKEL (reference sequence). The CDR3 region is CASSQDMNTEAFF. CDR3 coding DNA: TGTGCCAGCAGCCAAGATATGAACACTGAAGCTTTCTTT.

This clone was seen only once. The chain links TRBV2 to TRBJ1-1, with D maybe TRBD1 (5 bases). Per the germline V gene, CDR1 is SNHLY and CDR2 is FYNNEI. This CDR3 is 13 amino acids long. Trimming removed 5 bases from V and 1 base from J, with 8 bases in between. DNA for the CDR3: TGTGCCAGCAGTAATAGGGGGAACACTGAAGCTTTCTTT. The encoded protein is CASSNRGNTEAFF.

The DNA of the CDR3 is TGTGCCAGCAGGACCACAGGGGACCGTTCACCCCTCCACTTT. It yields the protein CASRTTGDRSPLHF. The chain employs TRBV28 and TRBJ1-6; 7 nucleotides align to TRBD1. The V segment lost 6 bases and the J segment 9 bases; nucleotides outside the gene matches: 8. The CDR3 is 14 residues long. Germline CDR1 reads MDHEN; CDR2 reads SYDVKM.

This chain links TRBV7-2 with TRBJ1-1; no clear D. This CDR3 comprises 12 residues. Germline V gene lookup returns CDR1 SGHTA and CDR2 FQGNSA. V lost 8 bases, J lost 4 bases, and 11 bases lay in between. The CDR3 spells CASARGGTEAFF. The DNA for the CDR3 is TGTGCCAGCGCTCGGGGAGGCACTGAAGCTTTCTTT.

The V and J genes are TRBV28 and TRBJ2-5; 11 nucleotides match TRBD2. V lost 2 bases to trimming and J lost 5 bases; unmatched junction nucleotides: 7. Germline CDR1 is MDHEN and CDR2 is SYDVKM. The CDR3 runs 16 residues. CDR3 bases: TGTGCCAGCAGTTTAGGCCATACTAGCGGGGGCGAGACCCAGTACTTC. As protein: CASSLGHTSGGETQYF.

The V gene is TRBV18, the J gene TRBJ1-2; D is undetermined. V dropped 3 bases and J dropped 1 base, with 15 bases sitting between them. CDR1 is KGHSH, CDR2 LQKENI, per germline. This CDR3 comprises 16 residues. In DNA, the CDR3 is TGTGCCAGCTCACCGAGCCGAGGTTATGGTAACTATGGCTACACCTTC. Translation: CASSPSRGYGNYGYTF.

The rearrangement joins TRBV9 to TRBJ2-7; 7 bases are shared with TRBD1. The CDR3 has 15 amino acids. The ends lost 0 bases at V and 3 bases at J; junction bases unmatched: 6. From germline, CDR1 is SGDLS and CDR2 YYNGEE. CDR3 sequence (DNA): TGTGCCAGCAGCGTAGCTGGGACAGCGGTCTACGAGCAGTACTTC. This codes for CASSVAGTAVYEQYF.

The genes are TRBV10-3 and TRBJ2-3, with TRBD2 matching 11 bases. The CDR3 runs to 16 residues. The V gene end was trimmed by 2 bases and the J gene end by 3 bases; junction bases not matched to a gene: 4. Germline CDR1 and CDR2: ENHRY and SYGVKD. Here the CDR3 DNA reads TGTGCCATCAGTGAGCGGGTAGCGGGGGGGACAGATACGCAGTATTTT. Protein product: CAISERVAGGTDTQYF.

The V gene is TRBV5-5, the J gene TRBJ1-1; D not resolved. CDR3 length: 15 residues. Germline CDR1 and CDR2: SGHKS and YYEKEE (reference sequence). V was clipped by 0 bases and J by 1 base, with 10 bases between them. CDR3 loop: CASSLVGFGNTEAFF. In DNA form, the CDR3 reads TGTGCCAGCAGCTTGGTGGGCTTTGGGAACACTGAAGCTTTCTTT.

The chain couples TRBV5-1 to TRBJ2-2, with 8 bases that match TRBD1. J gave up 4 bases and V 7 bases, and 9 bases lay outside the gene matches. CDR1 and CDR2 (germline): SGHRS, YFSETQ. The CDR3 runs 15 residues. CDR3 DNA: TGCGCCAGCGAGCCACAGGGGGTTTCCACCGGGGAGCTGTTTTTT. Translation: CASEPQGVSTGELFF.

The V gene is TRBV6-6, the J gene TRBJ1-1; D gene uncertain. CDR1 is MNHNY and CDR2 is SVGAGI in the germline V gene (reference sequence). The CDR3 is 12 amino acids. Trimming pared 7 bases from V and 8 bases from J, leaving 14 bases between. As DNA, the CDR3 is TGTGCCAGCACCCCCAATCATGTCGAAGCTTTCTTT. It translates to CASTPNHVEAFF.

The V and J genes are TRBV7-2 and TRBJ2-5; a possible D gene is TRBD1 (5 bases). CDR1 SGHTA and CDR2 FQGNSA come from the germline V gene. With 4 bases removed from V and 1 base from J, the gap between germline ends came to 16 bases. CDR3 length equals 16 residues. In DNA, the CDR3 is TGTGCCAGCAGCTCTCGACAGAGTTTGGCCCAAGAGACCCAGTACTTC. It codes for CASSSRQSLAQETQYF.

The chain carries TRBV21-1 and TRBJ1-5. TRBV21-1 is tagged as a pseudogene. CDR3 size: 16 residues. The CDR3 DNA is TGTGCCAGCAGCAAAAGTAGTCGGGTGCGGTATCAGCCCCAGCATTTT. Its translation is CASSKSSRVRYQPQHF.

A few counts support this clone. This chain uses TRBV10-3 with TRBJ1-5, with 7 bases fitting TRBD1. The CDR3 loop spans 15 amino acids. Germline V gene sequence: CDR1 ENHRY, CDR2 SYGVKD. V trimming: 6 bases; J trimming: 6 bases; junction bases outside the gene matches: 11. CDR3 loop: CAIRATGDGGQPQHF. In DNA, the CDR3 is TGTGCCATCAGAGCAACAGGGGATGGAGGTCAGCCCCAGCATTTT.

This rearrangement joins TRBV15 to TRBJ1-1; 7 bases align to TRBD1. Germline CDR1 reads LNHNV; CDR2 reads YYDKDF (reference sequence). The junction had 2 bases not matched to a gene; V was cut back by 0 bases and J by 7 bases. The CDR3 length is 13 residues. In DNA, the CDR3 is TGTGCCACCAGCAGAGACTCAGGGGGTGAAGCTTTCTTT. Its translation: CATSRDSGGEAFF.

The rearrangement joins TRBV6-6 to TRBJ2-3; 8 nucleotides agree with TRBD1. There are 20 residues in the CDR3. V was pared by 7 bases and J by 0 bases, with 21 bases of the junction left unmatched. Germline V gene data show CDR1 as MNHNY and CDR2 as SVGAGI (reference sequence). CDR3 protein: CASNRNAGGSISRSTDTQYF. In DNA form, the CDR3 reads TGTGCCAGCAATCGAAATGCAGGGGGCTCTATTAGTCGGAGCACAGATACGCAGTATTTT.

The chain carries TRBV29-1 and TRBJ1-1; 9 nucleotides line up with TRBD1. With 1 base clipped from V and 4 bases from J, the junction kept 7 bases outside the gene matches. The germline V gene encodes CDR1 SQVTM and CDR2 ANQGSEA. The CDR3 contains 15 residues. The CDR3 loop reads CSVEGGTGSGTEAFF. The DNA of the CDR3 is TGCAGCGTTGAAGGAGGGACAGGGTCGGGCACTGAAGCTTTCTTT.

This clone has just one count. This CDR3 reads CASSGYRGHGYTF. The CDR3 DNA follows: TGTGCCAGCAGCGGCTACAGGGGCCATGGCTACACCTTC. The chain carries TRBV5-4 and TRBJ1-2; the match to TRBD1 covers 7 bases. After removal of 4 bases from V and 6 bases from J, the junction contained 6 bases not matched to a gene. Per the germline V gene, CDR1 is SGHNT and CDR2 is YYREEE (reference sequence). CDR3 length: 13 residues.

The chain recombines TRBV7-6 with TRBJ2-1, with D maybe TRBD1 (6 bases). Germline V lookup: CDR1 SGHVS, CDR2 FNYEAQ. V was shortened by 5 bases and J by 8 bases, with 13 bases between the two germline ends. The CDR3 covers 13 residues. The CDR3 coding sequence is TGTGCCAGCAGCGAAGCCGAGGGGGATGAGCAGTTCTTC. It is translated as CASSEAEGDEQFF.